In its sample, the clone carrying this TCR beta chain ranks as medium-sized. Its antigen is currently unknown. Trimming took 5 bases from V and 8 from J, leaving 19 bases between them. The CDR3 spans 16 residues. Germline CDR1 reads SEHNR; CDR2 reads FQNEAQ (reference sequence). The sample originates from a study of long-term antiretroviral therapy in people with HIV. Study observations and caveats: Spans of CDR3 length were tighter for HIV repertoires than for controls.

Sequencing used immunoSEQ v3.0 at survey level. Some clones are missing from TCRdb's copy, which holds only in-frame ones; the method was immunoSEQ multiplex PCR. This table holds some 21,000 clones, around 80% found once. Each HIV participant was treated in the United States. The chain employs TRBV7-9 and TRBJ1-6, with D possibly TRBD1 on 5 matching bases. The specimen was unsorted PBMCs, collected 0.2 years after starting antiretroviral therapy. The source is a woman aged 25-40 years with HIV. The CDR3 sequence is CASSPPGRQFDSPLHF. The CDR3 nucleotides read TGTGCCAGCAGCCCCCCGGGGCGGCAGTTCGATTCACCCCTCCACTTT.